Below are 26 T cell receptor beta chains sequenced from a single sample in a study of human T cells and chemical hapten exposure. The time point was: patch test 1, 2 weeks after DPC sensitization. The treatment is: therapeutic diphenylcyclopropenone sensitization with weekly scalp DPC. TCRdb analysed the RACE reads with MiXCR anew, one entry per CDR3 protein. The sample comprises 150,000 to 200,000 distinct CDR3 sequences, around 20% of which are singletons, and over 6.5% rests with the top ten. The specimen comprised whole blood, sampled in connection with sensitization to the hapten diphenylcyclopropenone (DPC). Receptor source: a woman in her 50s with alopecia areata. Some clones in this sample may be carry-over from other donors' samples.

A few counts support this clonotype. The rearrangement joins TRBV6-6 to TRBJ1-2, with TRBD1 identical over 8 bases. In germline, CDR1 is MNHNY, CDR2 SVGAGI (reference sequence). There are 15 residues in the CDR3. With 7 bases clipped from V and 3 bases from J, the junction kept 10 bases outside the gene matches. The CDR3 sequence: CASMDRANYHYGYTF. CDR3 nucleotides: TGTGCCAGCATGGACAGGGCAAACTATCACTATGGCTACACCTTC.

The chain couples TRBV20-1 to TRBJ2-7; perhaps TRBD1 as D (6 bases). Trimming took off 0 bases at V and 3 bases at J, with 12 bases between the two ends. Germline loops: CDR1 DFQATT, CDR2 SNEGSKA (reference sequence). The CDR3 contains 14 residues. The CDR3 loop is CSARDRDKYYEQYF. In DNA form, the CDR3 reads TGCAGTGCTAGAGATAGGGACAAATACTACGAGCAGTACTTC.

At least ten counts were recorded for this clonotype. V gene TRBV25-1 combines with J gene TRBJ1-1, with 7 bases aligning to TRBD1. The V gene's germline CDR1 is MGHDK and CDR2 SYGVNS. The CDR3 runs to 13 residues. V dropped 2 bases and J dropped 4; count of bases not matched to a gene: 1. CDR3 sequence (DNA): TGTGCCAGCAGTGAACAGGGGGGCACTGAAGCTTTCTTT. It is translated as CASSEQGGTEAFF.

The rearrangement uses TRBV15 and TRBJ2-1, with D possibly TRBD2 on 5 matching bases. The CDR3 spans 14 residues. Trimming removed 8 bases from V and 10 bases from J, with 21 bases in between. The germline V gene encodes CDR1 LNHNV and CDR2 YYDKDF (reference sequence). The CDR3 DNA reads TGTGCCACCGACGTCGCCCCGTCGGGGAAAGAGCAGTTCTTC. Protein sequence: CATDVAPSGKEQFF.

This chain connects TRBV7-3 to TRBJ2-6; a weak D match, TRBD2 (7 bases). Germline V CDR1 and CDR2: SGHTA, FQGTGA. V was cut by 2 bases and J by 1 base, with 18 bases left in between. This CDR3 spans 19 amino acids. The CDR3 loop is CASSLAGRGASSGANVLTF. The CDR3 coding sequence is TGTGCCAGCAGCTTAGCGGGTCGGGGGGCGTCATCTGGGGCCAACGTCCTGACTTTC.

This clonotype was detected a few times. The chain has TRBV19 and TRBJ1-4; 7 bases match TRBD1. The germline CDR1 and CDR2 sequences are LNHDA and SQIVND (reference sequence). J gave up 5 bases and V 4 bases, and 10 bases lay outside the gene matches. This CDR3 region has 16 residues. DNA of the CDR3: TGTGCCAGTAGTACCCCGAAAACGACAGGGAATGAAAAACTGTTTTTT. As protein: CASSTPKTTGNEKLFF.

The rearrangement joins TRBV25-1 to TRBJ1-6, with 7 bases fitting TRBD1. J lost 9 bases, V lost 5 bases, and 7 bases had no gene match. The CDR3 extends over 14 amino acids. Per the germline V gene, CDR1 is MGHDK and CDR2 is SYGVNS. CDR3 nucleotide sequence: TGTGCCAGCAGTCAGACAGGGTTCTCTTCACCCCTCCACTTT. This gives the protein CASSQTGFSSPLHF.

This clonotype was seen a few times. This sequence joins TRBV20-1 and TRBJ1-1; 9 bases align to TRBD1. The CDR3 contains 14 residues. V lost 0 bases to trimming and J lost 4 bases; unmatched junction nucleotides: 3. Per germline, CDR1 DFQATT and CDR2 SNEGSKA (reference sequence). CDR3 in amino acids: CSARDKDRGTEAFF. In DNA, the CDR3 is TGCAGTGCTAGAGATAAGGACAGGGGCACTGAAGCTTTCTTT.

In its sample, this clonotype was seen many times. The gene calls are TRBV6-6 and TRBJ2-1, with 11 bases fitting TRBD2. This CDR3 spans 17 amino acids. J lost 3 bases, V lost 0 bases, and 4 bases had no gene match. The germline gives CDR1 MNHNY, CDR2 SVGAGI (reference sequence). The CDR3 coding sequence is TGTGCCAGCAGTTACTCTCCGACTAGCGGGATCTACAATGAGCAGTTCTTC. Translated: CASSYSPTSGIYNEQFF.

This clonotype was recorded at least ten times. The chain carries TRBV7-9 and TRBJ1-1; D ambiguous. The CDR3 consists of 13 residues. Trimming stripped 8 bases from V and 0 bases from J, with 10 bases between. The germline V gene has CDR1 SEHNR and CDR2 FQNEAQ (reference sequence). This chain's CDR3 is CASHQRMNTEAFF. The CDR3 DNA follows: TGTGCCAGCCATCAGAGGATGAACACTGAAGCTTTCTTT. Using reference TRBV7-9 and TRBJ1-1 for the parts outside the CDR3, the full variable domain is DTGVSQNPRHKITKRGQNVTFRCDPISEHNRLYWYRQTLGQGPEFLTYFQNEAQLEKSRLLSDRFSAERPKGSFSTLEIQRTEQGDSAMYLCASHQRMNTEAFFGQGTRLTVV.

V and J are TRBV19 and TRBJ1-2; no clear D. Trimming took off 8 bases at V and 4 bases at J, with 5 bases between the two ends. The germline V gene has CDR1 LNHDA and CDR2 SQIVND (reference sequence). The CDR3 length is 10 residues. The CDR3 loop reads CASGTYGYTF. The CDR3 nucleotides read TGTGCCAGTGGAACCTATGGCTACACCTTC.

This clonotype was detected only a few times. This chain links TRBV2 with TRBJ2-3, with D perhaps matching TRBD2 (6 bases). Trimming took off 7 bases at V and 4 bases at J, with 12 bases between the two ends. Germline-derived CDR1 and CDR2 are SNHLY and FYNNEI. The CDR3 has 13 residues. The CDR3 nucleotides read TGTGCCAGCAAACCCCCGGGAGCAGATACGCAGTATTTT. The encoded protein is CASKPPGADTQYF.

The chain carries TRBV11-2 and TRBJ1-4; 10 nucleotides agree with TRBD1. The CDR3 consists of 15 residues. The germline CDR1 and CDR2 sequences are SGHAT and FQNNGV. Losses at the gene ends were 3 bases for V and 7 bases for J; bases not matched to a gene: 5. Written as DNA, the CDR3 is TGTGCCAGCAGCTTCTCCGGGACAGGGGTTGAAAAACTGTTTTTT. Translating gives CASSFSGTGVEKLFF. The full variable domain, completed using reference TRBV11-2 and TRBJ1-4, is EAGVAQSPRYKIIEKRQSVAFWCNPISGHATLYWYQQILGQGPKLLIQFQNNGVVDDSQLPKDRFSAERLKGVDSTLKIQPAKLEDSAVYLCASSFSGTGVEKLFFGSGTQLSVL.

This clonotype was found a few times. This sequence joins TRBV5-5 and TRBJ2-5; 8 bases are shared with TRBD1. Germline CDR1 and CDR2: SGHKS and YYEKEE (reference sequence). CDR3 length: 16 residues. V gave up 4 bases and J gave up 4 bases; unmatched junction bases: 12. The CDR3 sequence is CASSRNRDRGGETQYF. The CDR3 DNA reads TGTGCCAGCAGCCGCAACAGAGACAGGGGTGGAGAGACCCAGTACTTC.

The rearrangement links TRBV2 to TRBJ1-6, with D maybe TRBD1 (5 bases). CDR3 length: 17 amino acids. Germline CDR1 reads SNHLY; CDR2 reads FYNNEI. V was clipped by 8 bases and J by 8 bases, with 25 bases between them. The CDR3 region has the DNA TGTGCCAGCGGCAAGGGCGGGGGAATCATTAGGGATTCACCCCTCCACTTT. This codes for CASGKGGGIIRDSPLHF.

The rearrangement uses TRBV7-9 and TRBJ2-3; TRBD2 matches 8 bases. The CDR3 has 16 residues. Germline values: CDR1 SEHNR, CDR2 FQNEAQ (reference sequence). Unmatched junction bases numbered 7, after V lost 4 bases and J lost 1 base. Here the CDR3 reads CASSSTRREGTDTQYF. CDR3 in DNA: TGTGCCAGCAGCTCAACCAGGCGGGAGGGCACAGATACGCAGTATTTT.

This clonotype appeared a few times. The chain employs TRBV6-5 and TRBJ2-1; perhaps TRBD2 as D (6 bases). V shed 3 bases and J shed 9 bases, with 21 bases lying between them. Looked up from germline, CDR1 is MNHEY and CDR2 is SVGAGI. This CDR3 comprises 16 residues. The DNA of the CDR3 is TGTGCCAGCAGTTATGTTAGCTGGTTCCGGAGGGGTGAGCAGTTCTTC. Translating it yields CASSYVSWFRRGEQFF.

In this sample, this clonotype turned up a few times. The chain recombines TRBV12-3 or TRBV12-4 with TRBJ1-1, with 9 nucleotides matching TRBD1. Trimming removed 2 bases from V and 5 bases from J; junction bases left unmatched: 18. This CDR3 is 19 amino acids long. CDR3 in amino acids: CASSLILGTGRRFATEAFF. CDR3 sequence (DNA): TGTGCCAGCAGTTTAATTTTAGGGACAGGGAGGAGGTTTGCGACTGAAGCTTTCTTT.

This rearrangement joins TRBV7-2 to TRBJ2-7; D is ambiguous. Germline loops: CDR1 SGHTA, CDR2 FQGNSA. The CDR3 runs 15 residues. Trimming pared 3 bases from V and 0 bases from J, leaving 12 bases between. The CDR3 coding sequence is TGTGCCAGCAGCTTGGGTACAATTAGCTCCTACGAGCAGTACTTC. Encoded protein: CASSLGTISSYEQYF.

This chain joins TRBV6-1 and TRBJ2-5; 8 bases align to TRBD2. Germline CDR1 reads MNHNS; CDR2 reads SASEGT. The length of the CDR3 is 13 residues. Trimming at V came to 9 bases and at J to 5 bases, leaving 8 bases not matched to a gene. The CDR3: CARSGSLGETQYF. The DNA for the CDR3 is TGTGCCAGAAGCGGGAGCCTGGGTGAGACCCAGTACTTC.

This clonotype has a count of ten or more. CDR3 nucleotide sequence: TGTGCCAGCAGTTTTTCGGCTAGCGGGAGGAACACAGATACGCAGTATTTT. The encoded protein is CASSFSASGRNTDTQYF. This chain connects TRBV28 to TRBJ2-3; 11 bases match TRBD2. V trimming: 3 bases; J trimming: 2 bases; junction bases outside the gene matches: 7. The CDR3 covers 17 residues. The germline gives CDR1 MDHEN, CDR2 SYDVKM.

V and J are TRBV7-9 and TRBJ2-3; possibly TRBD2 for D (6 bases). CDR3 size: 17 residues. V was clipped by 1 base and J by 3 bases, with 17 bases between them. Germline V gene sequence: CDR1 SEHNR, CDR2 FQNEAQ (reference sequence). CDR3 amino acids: CASSLGLSEGGTDTQYF. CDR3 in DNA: TGTGCCAGCAGCTTAGGTCTTAGCGAGGGAGGAACAGATACGCAGTATTTT.

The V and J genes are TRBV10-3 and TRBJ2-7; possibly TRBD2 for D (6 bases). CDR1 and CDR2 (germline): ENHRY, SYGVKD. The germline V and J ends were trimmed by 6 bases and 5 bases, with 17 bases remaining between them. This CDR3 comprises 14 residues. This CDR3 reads CAISPGTGVNEQYF. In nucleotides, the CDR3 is TGTGCCATCAGCCCCGGGACTGGGGTGAACGAGCAGTACTTC.

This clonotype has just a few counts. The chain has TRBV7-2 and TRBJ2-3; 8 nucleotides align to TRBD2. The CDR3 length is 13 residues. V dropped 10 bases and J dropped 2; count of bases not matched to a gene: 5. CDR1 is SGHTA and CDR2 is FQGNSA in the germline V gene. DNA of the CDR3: TGTGCCACCGCGCGGGGGGACACAGATACGCAGTATTTT. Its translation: CATARGDTDTQYF.

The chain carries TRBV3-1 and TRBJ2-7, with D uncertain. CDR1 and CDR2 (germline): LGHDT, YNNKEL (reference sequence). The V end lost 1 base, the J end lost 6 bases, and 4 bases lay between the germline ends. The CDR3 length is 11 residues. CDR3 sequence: CASSQAGEQYF. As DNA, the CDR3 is TGTGCCAGCAGCCAAGCGGGCGAGCAGTACTTC.

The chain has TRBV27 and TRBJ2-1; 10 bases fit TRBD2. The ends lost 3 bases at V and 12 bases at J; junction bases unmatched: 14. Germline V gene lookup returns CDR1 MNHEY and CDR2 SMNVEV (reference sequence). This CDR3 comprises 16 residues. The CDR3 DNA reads TGTGCCAGCAGTTTCGGAACTAGCGGGAAGGGGGAGGTGCAGTTCTTC. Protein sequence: CASSFGTSGKGEVQFF.